The 5 T cell receptor beta chains listed next were all sequenced from one sample in a study of cytomegalovirus exposure and HLA in healthy donors. A multiplex PCR was run with 60 Vbeta primers and 13 Jbeta primers. The repertoire was sequenced with immunoSEQ multiplex PCR; TCRdb's copy has only in-frame clones and lacks some. The sample has 75,000 to 100,000 clones, approximately 75% seen once; the top ten hold 11% to 15%. Sequenced material: PBMCs. Receptors were obtained from a woman aged 70-85 years in good health and CMV-seropositive.

The chain joins TRBV28 to TRBJ1-2; maybe TRBD1 (6 bases). Trimming shortened V by 3 bases and J by 6 bases, and 14 bases separated the two germline ends. Per germline, CDR1 MDHEN and CDR2 SYDVKM. The CDR3 has 14 residues. CDR3 nucleotides: TGTGCCAGCAGTTTCCAAGGGGGGGCTAATGGCTACACCTTC. Translated, it gives CASSFQGGANGYTF.

This chain joins TRBV21-1 and TRBJ2-1; the table's D gene call, TRBD1, was not cross checked with the DNA. TRBV21-1 is marked as a pseudogene. CDR3 size: 16 residues. CDR3 nucleotide sequence: TGTGCCAGCAGCAAAGAATCCAGGGGAGCCTACAATGAGCAGTTCTTC. It translates to CASSKESRGAYNEQFF.

The chain carries TRBV15 and TRBJ2-7; the D is unclear. V lost 3 bases, J lost 6 bases, and 6 bases lay in between. The CDR3 totals 11 residues. Germline V gene data show CDR1 as LNHNV and CDR2 as YYDKDF (reference sequence). The CDR3 loop reads CATSSAAEQYF. The DNA for the CDR3 is TGTGCCACCAGCAGCGCGGCCGAGCAGTACTTC.

The chain employs TRBV4-3 and TRBJ2-7; 7 bases agree with TRBD1. Germline V gene data show CDR1 as LGHNA and CDR2 as YSLEER. This CDR3 comprises 15 residues. J was trimmed by 1 base and V by 0 bases; bases with no gene match: 3. The CDR3 reads CASSQEARGSYEQYF. The CDR3 nucleotides read TGCGCCAGCAGCCAAGAAGCCAGGGGGTCCTACGAGCAGTACTTC.

The gene calls are TRBV27 and TRBJ1-2, with TRBD1 matching over 7 bases. Germline CDR1 is MNHEY and CDR2 is SMNVEV (reference sequence). The V gene end was trimmed by 6 bases and the J gene end by 3 bases; junction bases not matched to a gene: 4. The CDR3 length is 13 residues. The CDR3 reads CASRIGTDYGYTF. DNA of the CDR3: TGTGCCAGCAGGATCGGGACAGACTATGGCTACACCTTC.